These 4 T cell receptor beta chains share one sample of origin, sequenced in a study of blood T cell repertoires in COVID-19. Method: immunoSEQ multiplex PCR; TCRdb's copy keeps in-frame clones and lacks some. The table has approximately 99,000 clones, approximately 89% seen once; the top ten hold about 20%. Sequenced sample: peripheral blood. The origin of the receptors is a human donor in a cohort sampled during active COVID-19.

This sequence joins TRBV28 and TRBJ2-2; D gene unclear. Trimming pared 5 bases from V and 6 bases from J, leaving 7 bases between. This CDR3 is built from 12 residues. Germline assignment: CDR1 MDHEN and CDR2 SYDVKM. The CDR3 sequence is CASSPTSGELFF. For the CDR3, the DNA is TGTGCCAGCAGTCCTACTTCCGGGGAGCTGTTTTTT.

The chain employs TRBV18 and TRBJ2-7; a weak D match, TRBD1 (6 bases). Trimming cost V 2 bases and J 4 bases, with 9 bases left between them. The CDR3 runs to 13 residues. From germline, CDR1 is KGHSH and CDR2 LQKENI. The CDR3 nucleotides read TGTGCCAGCTCACCAGGGACACTGTACGAGCAGTACTTC. Amino acid sequence: CASSPGTLYEQYF.

The J gene is TRBJ2-3, the V gene TRBV3-1 (or the pseudogene TRBV3-2), with 8 bases fitting TRBD2. The CDR3 covers 15 residues. The V gene's germline CDR1 is LGHDT and CDR2 YNNKEL (reference sequence). V shed 4 bases and J 4 bases; nucleotides not matched to a gene: 7. CDR3 bases: TGTGCCAGCAGCCTGGTGAGCGGGAGATCAGATACGCAGTATTTT. Translating it yields CASSLVSGRSDTQYF.

V is TRBV11-1 and J is TRBJ2-1; a possible D gene is TRBD2 (5 bases). The CDR3 covers 15 residues. V was clipped by 1 base and J by 7 bases, with 14 bases between them. Looked up from germline, CDR1 is SGHAT and CDR2 is FQDESV (reference sequence). This CDR3 is CASSLEPLAVNEQFF. The CDR3, as DNA: TGTGCCAGCAGCTTAGAGCCTCTAGCTGTTAATGAGCAGTTCTTC.